This TCR beta chain was obtained from a study of T cells in Graves' hyperthyroidism and ophthalmopathy. This clonotype was seen at least ten times. As yet, its antigen is unknown. From RNA transcripts, TCR beta CDR3 regions were amplified. The primer set for the first-round RT-PCR of the TCR CDR3 was HTBI. TCRdb reanalysed the multiplex PCR reads using MiXCR and keeps one entry per CDR3 protein. Among about 37,000 distinct CDR3 sequences listed, 40% to 65% were seen once. This CDR3 region has 20 residues. V lost 0 bases and J 2 bases, leaving 22 bases between the germline ends. Germline CDR1 and CDR2: MNHNS and SASEGT. Whole-study findings and limits: Before onset, by a median of approximately 6.8 months, the model predicted ophthalmopathy.

Orbital computed tomography, thyroid ultrasound, serum thyroxine and TRAb, and clinical symptoms together informed the diagnoses. Material: blood. The V gene is TRBV6-1, the J gene TRBJ1-4; D possibly corresponds to TRBD1 (6 bases). This TCR derives from a man aged 40-50 years with Graves' ophthalmopathy. CDR3 DNA sequence: TGTGCCAGCAGTGAAGCCCCAGGATGGGTAGGGGGAACCACTAATGAAAAACTGTTTTTT. The encoded protein is CASSEAPGWVGGTTNEKLFF.